Listed below are T cell receptor beta chains from one sample, sequenced in a study of spatial heterogeneity in lung cancer. TCRdb reprocessed the 5' RACE reads with MiXCR, giving one entry per CDR3 protein. The data show tens of thousands of distinct CDR3 sequences, with about an eighth seen just once and 35% to 50% held by the top ten. The sample here was PBMCs, taken at surgery. The origin of the receptors is a male donor with early-stage non-small cell lung cancer. Each CDR3 is given with its conserved first and last residue. The D gene is left open where the match is weak. Size tells how often a clone was seen (once, few, many) or the class of an expanded clone, and some rows leave it out.

CDR3nt	CDR3aa	v_gene	d_gene	abundance	j_gene
TGTGCCAGCAGCACGGGGGGGCAGTGGGAGCAGTTCTTC	CASSTGGQWEQFF	TRBV6-5	TRBD2	.	TRBJ2-1
TGTGCCAGCAGCTTAGCTGGGGCAGCTACTGGAAACACCATATATTTT	CASSLAGAATGNTIYF	TRBV7-2	.	few	TRBJ1-3
TGCGCCAGCAGCATAGGGACCTCTGGAAACACCATATATTTT	CASSIGTSGNTIYF	TRBV5-1	.	.	TRBJ1-3
TGTGCCACCCTTCTAGCGGGAAACACTGAAGCTTTCTTT	CATLLAGNTEAFF	TRBV6-2/TRBV6-3	.	few	TRBJ1-1
TGTGCCAGCAGCTTCTCCCCTCCCGGGACTAGCGGCGTCCCAGCCGAGCAGTACTTC	CASSFSPPGTSGVPAEQYF	TRBV7-6	TRBD2	few	TRBJ2-7
TGTGCCAGCAGCGCGGACAGATTCTACGAGCAGTACTTC	CASSADRFYEQYF	TRBV2	.	few	TRBJ2-7
TGTGCCAGCAGCCAATTACCGGGACTAGCCGGCAATGAGCAGTTCTTC	CASSQLPGLAGNEQFF	TRBV3-1	TRBD2	few	TRBJ2-1
TGTGCCACCAGCAGGGCCGTCATGAATGAGCAGTTCTTC	CATSRAVMNEQFF	TRBV15	.	few	TRBJ2-1
TGTGACAGCAGTTACTCGTCCGTACTCACAGATACGCAGTATTTT	CDSSYSSVLTDTQYF	TRBV6-2/TRBV6-3	.	few	TRBJ2-3
TGTGCCAGCAGTTTATTTAGTTCGGGCAGGCGTATGAACACTGAAGCTTTCTTT	CASSLFSSGRRMNTEAFF	TRBV27	.	many	TRBJ1-1
TGTGCCATCAGTGAAGATAGGGGAGTCAATACGCAGTATTTT	CAISEDRGVNTQYF	TRBV10-3	.	.	TRBJ2-3
TGTGCCAGCAGAGCCCGGGACAGGGGCTCTGGAAACACCATATATTTT	CASRARDRGSGNTIYF	TRBV6-6	TRBD1	.	TRBJ1-3
TGCAGCGTTGTGAGCCTCAGGGGACGGACTAGCGGAGAAAACATTCAGTACTTC	CSVVSLRGRTSGENIQYF	TRBV29-1	TRBD2	.	TRBJ2-4
TGTGCCAGCAGTTTCCGGGACAGGGCACTACCAACCTACGAGCAGTACTTC	CASSFRDRALPTYEQYF	TRBV6-2/TRBV6-3	TRBD1	many	TRBJ2-7
TGTGCCAGCAGCCCACGAGACAGAGAATTAAACTATGGCTACACCTTC	CASSPRDRELNYGYTF	TRBV9	.	.	TRBJ1-2
TGTGCCAGCAGCTTTGAGACAGCGAATTACTATGGCTACACCTTC	CASSFETANYYGYTF	TRBV7-9	.	.	TRBJ1-2
TGCAGCGTCGAGGGTAGCGGGAGAGATACGCAGTATTTT	CSVEGSGRDTQYF	TRBV20-1	TRBD2	many	TRBJ2-3
TGTGCCAGTAGTATGTCGCCAGTAGGAGAGACCCAGTACTTC	CASSMSPVGETQYF	TRBV19	.	.	TRBJ2-5
TGTGCCAGCAGCCCCGAAGCCGGTAGGGCCCAGTACTTC	CASSPEAGRAQYF	TRBV7-3	.	.	TRBJ2-5
TGTGCCACCAGCCTTAGCGGCGACAATGAGCAGTTCTTC	CATSLSGDNEQFF	TRBV24-1	.	few	TRBJ2-1
TGTGCCAGCAGTATAGGACTAGCGGGAGCCGGGGAGCTGTTTTTT	CASSIGLAGAGELFF	TRBV12-3/TRBV12-4	TRBD2	.	TRBJ2-2
TGTGCCACCAGCAAAAGCTACAGGATGGAGAACACTGAAGCTTTCTTT	CATSKSYRMENTEAFF	TRBV15	.	few	TRBJ1-1
TGTGCCAGCAGCCAAGAGCTGGGGAACACCGGGGAGCTGTTTTTT	CASSQELGNTGELFF	TRBV4-2	.	.	TRBJ2-2
TGTGCCAGCAGCTTAGATCCCGCAGGAATGTATGGCTACACCTTC	CASSLDPAGMYGYTF	TRBV11-2	.	many	TRBJ1-2
TGTGCCAGCAGTAGACAGGGAAACTATGGCTACACCTTC	CASSRQGNYGYTF	TRBV6-1	TRBD1	many	TRBJ1-2
TGTGCCAGCAGCTTAGCTCACCGACAGGGCGGGTTCTTC	CASSLAHRQGGFF	TRBV7-8	TRBD1	.	TRBJ2-1
TGTGCCAGCAGCTTTGCTCTGGAGACCCAGTACTTC	CASSFALETQYF	TRBV11-2	.	.	TRBJ2-5
TGTGCCAGCACCCTGAACCTGGGCGAAAAACTGTTTTTT	CASTLNLGEKLFF	TRBV2	.	.	TRBJ1-4
TGTGCCAGCAGCTTGTGGCCTCCGGGACGGAGTAATGAAAAACTGTTTTTT	CASSLWPPGRSNEKLFF	TRBV7-2	.	.	TRBJ1-4
TGTGCCAGCAGTGGGCTAGCGGGGAACACCGGGGAGCTGTTTTTT	CASSGLAGNTGELFF	TRBV2	TRBD2	many	TRBJ2-2
TGTGCCAGCACCCACGGTGGGGGGACTCGCTCCGGGGAGCTGTTTTTT	CASTHGGGTRSGELFF	TRBV28	.	.	TRBJ2-2
TGTGCCAGCAGCGCAGACGATGCAGGGGAGCTGTTTTTT	CASSADDAGELFF	TRBV11-3	.	few	TRBJ2-2
TGCAGTGCTAGAGATGAGCAGACAGATACGCAGTATTTT	CSARDEQTDTQYF	TRBV20-1	.	few	TRBJ2-3
TGTGCCAGCAGTTACTCGCGCCATGAGCAGTTCTTC	CASSYSRHEQFF	TRBV6-2/TRBV6-3	.	.	TRBJ2-1
TGCAGTGCTAACAGGGGGACCTATGGCTACACCTTC	CSANRGTYGYTF	TRBV20-1	TRBD1	many	TRBJ1-2
TGTGCCAGCAGTTTGGCGGGCTCAAGTGAAAAACTGTTTTTT	CASSLAGSSEKLFF	TRBV12-3/TRBV12-4	.	.	TRBJ1-4
TGCAGCGTTGAAGAAACCGGGACGGCGGATCGCCAGCCCCAGCATTTT	CSVEETGTADRQPQHF	TRBV29-1	.	.	TRBJ1-5
TGTGCCAGCTCCTCCGGGACAGGGATTGAGCAGTACTTC	CASSSGTGIEQYF	TRBV5-6	TRBD1	.	TRBJ2-7
TGTGCCAGCAGTGAAGCGCATCGACACTTCAATCAGCCCCAGCATTTT	CASSEAHRHFNQPQHF	TRBV2	.	.	TRBJ1-5
TGTGCCAGCAGTTTCCGCCAGGGAGTAACAGATACGCAGTATTTT	CASSFRQGVTDTQYF	TRBV28	.	many	TRBJ2-3
TGCAGTGCTCCTTCGGGGACGTTCGCCTACGAGCAGTACTTC	CSAPSGTFAYEQYF	TRBV20-1	.	.	TRBJ2-7
TGCAGCGTAGTAACCACAGGGAACACCGGGGAGCTGTTTTTT	CSVVTTGNTGELFF	TRBV29-1	.	many	TRBJ2-2
TGCGCCAGCAGCTTGACAACCGGGACTAGCGGTAAAGTCAATGAGCAGTTCTTC	CASSLTTGTSGKVNEQFF	TRBV5-1	TRBD2	.	TRBJ2-1
TGTGCCAGCAGTGAAACAGGCTACTCTGGAAACACCATATATTTT	CASSETGYSGNTIYF	TRBV28	.	.	TRBJ1-3
TGTGCCAGCAGCCAAAACCGGGATAGCAATCAGCCCCAGCATTTT	CASSQNRDSNQPQHF	TRBV3-1	.	.	TRBJ1-5
TGCGCCAGCAGCTTGGAAGGGAGACTAACAGATACGCAGTATTTT	CASSLEGRLTDTQYF	TRBV5-1	.	few	TRBJ2-3
TGCGCCAGCAGCCAAAATAGCGGGACTCCTAGCAGCACAGATACGCAGTATTTT	CASSQNSGTPSSTDTQYF	TRBV4-3	TRBD2	few	TRBJ2-3
TGTGCCAGCAGCCAAGTAGGGCAGGTCTCCTACGAGCAGTACTTC	CASSQVGQVSYEQYF	TRBV14	.	many	TRBJ2-7
TGCGCCAGCAGCCTTCAGTATGGAGGAACATACAATGAGCAGTTCTTC	CASSLQYGGTYNEQFF	TRBV4-3	.	many	TRBJ2-1
TGTGCCTGGAGTTTAGATTCCGGATATGGCTACACCTTC	CAWSLDSGYGYTF	TRBV30	.	few	TRBJ1-2
TGCGCCAGCAGCCAAGATCGACAGAGTTCCTACGAGCAGTACTTC	CASSQDRQSSYEQYF	TRBV4-3	.	few	TRBJ2-7
TGCGCCAGCAGCGCCAGGACTAGCGGGAGGTTCCTACAAGAGACCCAGTACTTC	CASSARTSGRFLQETQYF	TRBV5-1	TRBD2	.	TRBJ2-5
TGTGCCAGCAGCAACTTACTAGGACGGAACAACTACGAGCAGTACTTC	CASSNLLGRNNYEQYF	TRBV7-9	.	many	TRBJ2-7
TGTGCCAGCAGCTTAGGGGGACGGACCCCGGCCTACGAGCAGTACTTC	CASSLGGRTPAYEQYF	TRBV7-2	.	few	TRBJ2-7
TGTGCCAGCAGCTCACCTTACGATTCGGCAAAGACCCAGTACTTC	CASSSPYDSAKTQYF	TRBV7-2	.	many	TRBJ2-5
TGTGCCAGCTCACCAGCTACAGGGGGTCGCGACACTGAAGCTTTCTTT	CASSPATGGRDTEAFF	TRBV18	TRBD1	few	TRBJ1-1
TGTGCCATCAGTCGGGACTCGTATGGCTACACCTTC	CAISRDSYGYTF	TRBV10-3	.	few	TRBJ1-2